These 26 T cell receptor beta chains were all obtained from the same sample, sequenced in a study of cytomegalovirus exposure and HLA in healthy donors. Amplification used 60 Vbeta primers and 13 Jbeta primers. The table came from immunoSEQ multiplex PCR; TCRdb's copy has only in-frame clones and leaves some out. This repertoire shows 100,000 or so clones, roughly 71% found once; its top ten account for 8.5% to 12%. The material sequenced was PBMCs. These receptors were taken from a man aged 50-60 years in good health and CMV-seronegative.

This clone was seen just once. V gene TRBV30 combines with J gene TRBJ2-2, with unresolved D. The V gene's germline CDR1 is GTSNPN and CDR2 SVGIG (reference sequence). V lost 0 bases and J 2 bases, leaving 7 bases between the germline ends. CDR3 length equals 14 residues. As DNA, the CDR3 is TGTGCCTGGAGTGTTCAAGCAAACACCGGGGAGCTGTTTTTT. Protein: CAWSVQANTGELFF.

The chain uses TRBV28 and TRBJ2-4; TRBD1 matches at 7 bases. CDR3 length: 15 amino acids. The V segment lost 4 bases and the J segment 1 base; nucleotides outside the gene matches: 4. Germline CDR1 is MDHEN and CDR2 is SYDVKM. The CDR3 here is CASSSLQGAKNIQYF. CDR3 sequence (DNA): TGTGCCAGCAGTTCATTACAGGGGGCCAAAAACATTCAGTACTTC.

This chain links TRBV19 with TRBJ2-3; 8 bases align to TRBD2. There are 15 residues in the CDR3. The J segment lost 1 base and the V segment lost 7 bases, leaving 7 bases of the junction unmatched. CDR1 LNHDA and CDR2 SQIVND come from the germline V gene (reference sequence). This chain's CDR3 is CASKDGGAGTDTQYF. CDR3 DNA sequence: TGTGCCAGTAAGGACGGGGGGGCTGGCACAGATACGCAGTATTTT.

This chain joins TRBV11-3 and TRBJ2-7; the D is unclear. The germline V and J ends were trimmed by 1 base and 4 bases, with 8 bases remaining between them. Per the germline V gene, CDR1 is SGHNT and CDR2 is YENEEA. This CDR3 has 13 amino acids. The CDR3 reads CASSLADGYEQYF. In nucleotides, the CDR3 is TGTGCCAGCAGCTTAGCAGACGGGTACGAGCAGTACTTC.

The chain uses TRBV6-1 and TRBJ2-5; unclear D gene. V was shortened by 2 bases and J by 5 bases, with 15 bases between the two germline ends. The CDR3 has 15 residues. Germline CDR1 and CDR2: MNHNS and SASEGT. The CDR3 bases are TGTGCCAGCAGTGAACGCCGGAATTCGAGGGAGACCCAGTACTTC. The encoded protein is CASSERRNSRETQYF.

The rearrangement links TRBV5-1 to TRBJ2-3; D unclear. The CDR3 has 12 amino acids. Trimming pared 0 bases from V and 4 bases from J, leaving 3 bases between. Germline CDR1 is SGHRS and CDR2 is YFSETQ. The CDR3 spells CASSLGADTQYF. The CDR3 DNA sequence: TGCGCCAGCAGCTTGGGAGCAGATACGCAGTATTTT.

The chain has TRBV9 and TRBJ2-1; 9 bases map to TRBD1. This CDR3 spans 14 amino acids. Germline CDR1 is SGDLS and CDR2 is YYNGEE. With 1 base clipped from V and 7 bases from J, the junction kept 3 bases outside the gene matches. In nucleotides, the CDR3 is TGTGCCAGCAGCGTAAGGGACAGGGTGAATGAGCAGTTCTTC. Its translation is CASSVRDRVNEQFF.

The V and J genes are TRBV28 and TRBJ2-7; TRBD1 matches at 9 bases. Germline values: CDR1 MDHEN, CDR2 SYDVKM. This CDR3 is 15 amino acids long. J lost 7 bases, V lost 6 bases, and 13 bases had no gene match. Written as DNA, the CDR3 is TGTGCCAGCAGAACAACCGGGACAGGGACGAGGGAGCAGTACTTC. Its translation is CASRTTGTGTREQYF.

In DNA, the CDR3 is TGTGCCAGCAGCGCCGGGACTAGCGGGGGACTCTCCTACGAGCAGTACTTC. The encoded protein is CASSAGTSGGLSYEQYF. The chain uses TRBV5-4 and TRBJ2-7, with TRBD2 identical over 14 bases. The CDR3 runs to 17 residues. V lost 4 bases, J lost 0 bases, and 6 bases stayed unmatched. Looked up from germline, CDR1 is SGHNT and CDR2 is YYREEE (reference sequence). Full variable domain (remainder filled in from reference TRBV5-4 and TRBJ2-7): ETGVTQSPTHLIKTRGQQVTLRCSSQSGHNTVSWYQQALGQGPQFIFQYYREEENGRGNFPPRFSGLQFPNYSSELNVNALELDDSALYLCASSAGTSGGLSYEQYFGPGTRLTVT.

In DNA form, the CDR3 reads TGTGCCAGCAGCTTAGAGACAGGGACATATCTAGCTTTCTTT. Its protein product is CASSLETGTYLAFF. The V gene is TRBV5-5, the J gene TRBJ1-1, with 7 bases that match TRBD1. Germline lookup yields CDR1 SGHKS and CDR2 YYEKEE (reference sequence). The junction had 11 bases not matched to a gene; V was cut back by 2 bases and J by 10 bases. This CDR3 spans 14 amino acids.

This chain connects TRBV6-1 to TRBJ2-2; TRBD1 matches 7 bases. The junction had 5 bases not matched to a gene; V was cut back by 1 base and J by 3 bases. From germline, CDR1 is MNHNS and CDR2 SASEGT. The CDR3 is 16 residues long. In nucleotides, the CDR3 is TGTGCCAGCAGTGAAGGAGGGACAGCGTACACCGGGGAGCTGTTTTTT. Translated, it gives CASSEGGTAYTGELFF.

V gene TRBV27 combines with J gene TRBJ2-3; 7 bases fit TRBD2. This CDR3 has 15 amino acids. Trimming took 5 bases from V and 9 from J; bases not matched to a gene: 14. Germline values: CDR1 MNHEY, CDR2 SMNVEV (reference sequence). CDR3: CASSPWGGLGNTQYF. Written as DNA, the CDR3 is TGTGCCAGCAGTCCGTGGGGGGGTCTAGGAAACACGCAGTATTTT.

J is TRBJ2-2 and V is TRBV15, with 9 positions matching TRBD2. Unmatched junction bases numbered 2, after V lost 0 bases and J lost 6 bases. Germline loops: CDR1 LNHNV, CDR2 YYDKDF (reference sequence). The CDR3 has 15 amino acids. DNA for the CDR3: TGTGCCACCAGCAGAGAAAGGACTAGCGCCGGGGAGCTGTTTTTT. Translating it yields CATSRERTSAGELFF.

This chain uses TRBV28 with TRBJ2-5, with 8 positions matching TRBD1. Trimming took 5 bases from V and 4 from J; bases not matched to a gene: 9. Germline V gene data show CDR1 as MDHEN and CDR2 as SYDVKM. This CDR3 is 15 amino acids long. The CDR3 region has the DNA TGTGCCAGCAGTACCAACAGGGGGTGGGGAGAGACCCAGTACTTC. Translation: CASSTNRGWGETQYF.

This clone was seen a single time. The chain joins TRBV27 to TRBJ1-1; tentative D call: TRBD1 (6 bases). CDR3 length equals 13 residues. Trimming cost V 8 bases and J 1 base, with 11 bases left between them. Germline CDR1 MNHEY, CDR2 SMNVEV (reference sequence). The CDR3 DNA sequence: TGTGCCAGCGTGGGACAATCGAACACTGAAGCTTTCTTT. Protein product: CASVGQSNTEAFF.

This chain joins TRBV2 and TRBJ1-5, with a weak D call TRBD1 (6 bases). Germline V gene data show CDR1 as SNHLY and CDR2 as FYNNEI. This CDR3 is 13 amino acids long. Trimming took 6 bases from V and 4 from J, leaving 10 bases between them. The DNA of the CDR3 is TGTGCCAGCAGGTACAGGGAAAATCAGCCCCAGCATTTT. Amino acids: CASRYRENQPQHF.

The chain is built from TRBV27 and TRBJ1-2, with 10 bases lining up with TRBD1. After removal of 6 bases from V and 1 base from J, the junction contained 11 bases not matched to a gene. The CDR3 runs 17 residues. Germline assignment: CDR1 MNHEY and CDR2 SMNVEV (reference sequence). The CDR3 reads CASSPLAGTGVNYGYTF. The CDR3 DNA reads TGTGCCAGCAGCCCCTTAGCCGGGACAGGGGTTAACTATGGCTACACCTTC.

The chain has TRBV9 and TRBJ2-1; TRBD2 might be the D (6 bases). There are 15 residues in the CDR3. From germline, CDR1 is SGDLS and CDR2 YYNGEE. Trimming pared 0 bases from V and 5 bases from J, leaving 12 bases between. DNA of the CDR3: TGTGCCAGCAGCGTAGGGGGCGGGGAACACAATGAGCAGTTCTTC. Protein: CASSVGGGEHNEQFF. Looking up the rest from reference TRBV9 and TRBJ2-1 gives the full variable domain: DSGVTQTPKHLITATGQRVTLRCSPRSGDLSVYWYQQSLDQGLQFLIQYYNGEERAKGNILERFSAQQFPDLHSELNLSSLELGDSALYFCASSVGGGEHNEQFFGPGTRLTVL.

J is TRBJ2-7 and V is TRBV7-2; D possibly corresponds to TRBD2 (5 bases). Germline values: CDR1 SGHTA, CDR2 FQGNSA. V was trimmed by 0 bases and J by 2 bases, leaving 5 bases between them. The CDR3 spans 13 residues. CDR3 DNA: TGTGCCAGCAGCTTAGCAGCGGCCTACGAGCAGTACTTC. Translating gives CASSLAAAYEQYF.

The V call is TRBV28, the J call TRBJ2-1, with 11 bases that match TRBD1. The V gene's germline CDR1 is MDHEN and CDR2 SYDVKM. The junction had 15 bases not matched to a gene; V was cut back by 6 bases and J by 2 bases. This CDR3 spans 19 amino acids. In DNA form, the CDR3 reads TGTGCCAGCAGCCATCGGGGGTGGACAGGGGGCTCCCCCTACAATGAGCAGTTCTTC. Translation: CASSHRGWTGGSPYNEQFF.

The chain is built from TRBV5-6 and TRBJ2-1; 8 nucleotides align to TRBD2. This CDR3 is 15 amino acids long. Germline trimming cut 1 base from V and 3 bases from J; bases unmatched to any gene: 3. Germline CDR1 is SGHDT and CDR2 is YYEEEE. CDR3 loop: CASSLTGGNYNEQFF. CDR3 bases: TGTGCCAGCAGCTTGACGGGAGGGAACTACAATGAGCAGTTCTTC.

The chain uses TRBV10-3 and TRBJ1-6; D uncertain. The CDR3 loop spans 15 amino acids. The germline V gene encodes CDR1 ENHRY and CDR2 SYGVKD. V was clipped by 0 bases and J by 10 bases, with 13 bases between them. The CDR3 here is CAISESGVGSSPLHF. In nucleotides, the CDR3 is TGTGCCATCAGTGAGTCCGGGGTCGGAAGCTCACCCCTCCACTTT.

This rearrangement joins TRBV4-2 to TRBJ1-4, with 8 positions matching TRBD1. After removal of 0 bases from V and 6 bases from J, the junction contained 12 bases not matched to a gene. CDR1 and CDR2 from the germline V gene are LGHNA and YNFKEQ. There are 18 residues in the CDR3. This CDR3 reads CASSQDRPGGLMDEKLFF. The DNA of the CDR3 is TGTGCCAGCAGCCAAGATAGGCCAGGGGGCTTGATGGATGAAAAACTGTTTTTT.

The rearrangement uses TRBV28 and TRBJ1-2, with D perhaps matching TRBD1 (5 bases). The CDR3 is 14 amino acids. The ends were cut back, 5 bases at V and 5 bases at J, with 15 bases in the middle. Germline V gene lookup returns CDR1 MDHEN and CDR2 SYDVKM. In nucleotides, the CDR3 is TGTGCCAGCAGTGAGGCGGGGGTAGGGTATGGCTACACCTTC. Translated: CASSEAGVGYGYTF.

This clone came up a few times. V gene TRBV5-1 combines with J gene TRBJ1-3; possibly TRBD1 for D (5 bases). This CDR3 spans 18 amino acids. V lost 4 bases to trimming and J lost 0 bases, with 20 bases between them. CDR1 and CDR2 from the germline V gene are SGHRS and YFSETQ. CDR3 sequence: CASSPSSGGVSSGNTIYF. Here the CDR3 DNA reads TGCGCCAGCAGCCCCTCTTCCGGGGGGGTGAGCTCTGGAAACACCATATATTTT.

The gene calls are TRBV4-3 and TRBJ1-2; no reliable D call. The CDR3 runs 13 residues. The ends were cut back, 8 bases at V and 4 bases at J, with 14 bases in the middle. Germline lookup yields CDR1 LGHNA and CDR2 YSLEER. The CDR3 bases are TGCGCCAGCCGGGGTTCAAGGAGCTATGGCTACACCTTC. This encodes CASRGSRSYGYTF.